Following are 21 T cell receptor beta chains from one sample sequenced in a study of blood T cell repertoires in COVID-19. Libraries were prepared by immunoSEQ multiplex PCR; TCRdb keeps only in-frame clonotypes and omits some of them. The sample has under 95,000 clones, approximately 86% seen once. The sequenced sample was peripheral blood. The origin of the receptors is a woman aged 80 or older with acute or convalescent COVID-19.

This clone has a handful of counts. V and J are TRBV5-1 and TRBJ2-2; D is uncertain. Germline CDR1 is SGHRS and CDR2 is YFSETQ. Trimming shortened V by 0 bases and J by 5 bases, and 5 bases separated the two germline ends. This CDR3 spans 13 amino acids. CDR3 DNA sequence: TGCGCCAGCAGCTTGGCGAGTACCGGGGAGCTGTTTTTT. As protein: CASSLASTGELFF.

This chain links TRBV2 with TRBJ2-7; 8 nucleotides match TRBD1. This CDR3 has 14 residues. Germline V gene sequence: CDR1 SNHLY, CDR2 FYNNEI. With 3 bases clipped from V and 2 bases from J, the junction kept 3 bases outside the gene matches. CDR3 nucleotides: TGTGCCAGCAGTGATAGGACAGGGACCTACGAGCAGTACTTC. It codes for CASSDRTGTYEQYF.

The chain is built from TRBV5-1 and TRBJ1-4; 9 bases match TRBD1. V shed 3 bases and J 4 bases; nucleotides not matched to a gene: 4. Looked up from germline, CDR1 is SGHRS and CDR2 is YFSETQ. This CDR3 is 15 amino acids long. CDR3 loop: CASSWGDRDNEKLFF. CDR3 in DNA: TGCGCCAGCAGCTGGGGGGACAGGGATAATGAAAAACTGTTTTTT.

The rearrangement joins TRBV7-2 to TRBJ2-5, with D perhaps matching TRBD1 (5 bases). The CDR3 length is 14 residues. From germline, CDR1 is SGHTA and CDR2 FQGNSA. The V end was cut by 0 bases, the J end by 5 bases, with 10 bases between. CDR3 sequence reads: CASSLAGALETQYF. In nucleotides, the CDR3 is TGTGCCAGCAGCTTAGCAGGGGCGTTGGAGACCCAGTACTTC.

This clone was picked up one time. The chain links TRBV5-5 to TRBJ2-7; TRBD1 might be the D (6 bases). Germline V CDR1 and CDR2: SGHKS, YYEKEE (reference sequence). V lost 4 bases and J 4 bases, leaving 15 bases between the germline ends. The CDR3 is 14 amino acids. The CDR3 spells CASSPLSGEYEQYF. CDR3 DNA sequence: TGTGCCAGCAGCCCTCTTTCAGGGGAATACGAGCAGTACTTC.

The gene calls are TRBV29-1 and TRBJ2-7; 11 bases align to TRBD1. Germline values: CDR1 SQVTM, CDR2 ANQGSEA. The CDR3 sequence is 14 residues long. J lost 1 base, V lost 4 bases, and 3 bases had no gene match. Written as DNA, the CDR3 is TGCAGCGTTGGGGACAGGGGGAGATCCTACGAGCAGTACTTC. Protein sequence: CSVGDRGRSYEQYF.

The V call is TRBV24-1, the J call TRBJ2-5; perhaps TRBD1 as D (6 bases). V was clipped by 5 bases and J by 5 bases, with 14 bases between them. CDR1 is KGHDR and CDR2 is SFDVKD in the germline V gene. The CDR3 covers 14 residues. The CDR3 bases are TGTGCCACCAGTGCATTTGGGGGCCGGGAGACCCAGTACTTC. As protein: CATSAFGGRETQYF.

This clone was observed a handful of times. The rearrangement joins TRBV5-1 to TRBJ2-1, with 8 bases matching TRBD1. Trimming removed 2 bases from V and 9 bases from J; junction bases left unmatched: 4. In germline, CDR1 is SGHRS, CDR2 YFSETQ. The CDR3 totals 13 residues. Here the CDR3 DNA reads TGCGCCAGCAGCTTAAGAGGGACAGGTGAGCAGTTCTTC. Its translation: CASSLRGTGEQFF.

V is TRBV2 and J is TRBJ2-3; 7 bases match TRBD1. The CDR3 length is 13 residues. CDR1 is SNHLY, CDR2 FYNNEI, per germline. Trimming removed 10 bases from V and 2 bases from J; junction bases left unmatched: 6. CDR3 coding DNA: TGTGCCAACGGGACAGCATTCACAGATACGCAGTATTTT. It encodes CANGTAFTDTQYF.

V gene TRBV19 combines with J gene TRBJ2-7, with a weak D call TRBD2 (5 bases). The CDR3 loop spans 14 amino acids. Germline V gives CDR1 LNHDA, CDR2 SQIVND (reference sequence). V was shortened by 4 bases and J by 7 bases, with 17 bases between the two germline ends. CDR3 in DNA: TGTGCCAGTAGTAGTTTGGACGGGGAGTGGGAGCAGTACTTC. Translating it yields CASSSLDGEWEQYF. The variable domain in full, with the rest retrieved from reference TRBV19 and TRBJ2-7, is DGGITQSPKYLFRKEGQNVTLSCEQNLNHDAMYWYRQDPGQGLRLIYYSQIVNDFQKGDIAEGYSVSREKKESFPLTVTSAQKNPTAFYLCASSSLDGEWEQYFGPGTRLTVT.

The chain is built from TRBV27 and TRBJ1-2; 7 positions match TRBD1. With 7 bases clipped from V and 4 bases from J, the junction kept 9 bases outside the gene matches. The length of the CDR3 is 14 residues. The V gene's germline CDR1 is MNHEY and CDR2 SMNVEV (reference sequence). CDR3 bases: TGTGCCAGCAAACCCGACAGGGCCTTCTATGGCTACACCTTC. Translation gives CASKPDRAFYGYTF.

The rearrangement links TRBV27 to TRBJ1-1; 7 bases are shared with TRBD1. Germline V gives CDR1 MNHEY, CDR2 SMNVEV (reference sequence). The J segment lost 1 base and the V segment lost 2 bases, leaving 4 bases of the junction unmatched. The CDR3 has 15 amino acids. CDR3 residues: CASSLKGAGNTEAFF. The CDR3 coding sequence is TGTGCCAGCAGTTTAAAGGGGGCGGGGAACACTGAAGCTTTCTTT.

The J gene is TRBJ1-5, the V gene TRBV5-8; a possible D gene is TRBD1 (6 bases). CDR3 size: 14 residues. Between the trimmed V and J ends, which lost 5 bases and 3 bases, there was a span of 12 bases. Germline assignment: CDR1 SGHTS and CDR2 YDEGEE. The CDR3, as DNA: TGTGCCAGCAGGCCAGGGGTAACCAATCAGCCCCAGCATTTT. It yields the protein CASRPGVTNQPQHF.

This rearrangement joins TRBV9 to TRBJ1-3, with D perhaps TRBD1 (5 bases). Germline values: CDR1 SGDLS, CDR2 YYNGEE. Trimming cost V 0 bases and J 4 bases, with 8 bases left between them. CDR3 length: 14 residues. This CDR3 reads CASSVGTKGNTIYF. The CDR3 nucleotides are TGTGCCAGCAGCGTAGGGACAAAAGGAAACACCATATATTTT.

J is TRBJ1-6 and V is TRBV20-1; the D gene is possibly TRBD1 (5 bases). V lost 4 bases and J lost 9, with 16 bases in between. Germline loops: CDR1 DFQATT, CDR2 SNEGSKA (reference sequence). The CDR3 is made up of 14 amino acids. CDR3 amino acids: CSATEGRVGSPLHF. Here the CDR3 DNA reads TGCAGTGCTACTGAGGGGAGGGTGGGTTCACCCCTCCACTTT.

V gene TRBV6-5 combines with J gene TRBJ2-3; 9 bases agree with TRBD1. The germline CDR1 and CDR2 sequences are MNHEY and SVGAGI. The trim removed 5 bases at V and 6 bases at J, leaving 9 bases unmatched. This CDR3 spans 15 amino acids. The CDR3 region is CASSQTDRGRDTQYF. The CDR3 nucleotides are TGTGCCAGCAGTCAGACGGACAGGGGACGTGATACGCAGTATTTT.

This clone was found once. The chain combines TRBV2 with TRBJ2-7; no clear D gene. V lost 2 bases and J 3 bases, leaving 5 bases between the germline ends. This CDR3 spans 12 amino acids. CDR1 and CDR2 from the germline V gene are SNHLY and FYNNEI. The DNA for the CDR3 is TGTGCCAGCAGTGAAATCATCTACGAGCAGTACTTC. Protein sequence: CASSEIIYEQYF.

The rearrangement joins TRBV5-4 to TRBJ2-2; D possibly corresponds to TRBD1 (6 bases). Trimming took 4 bases from V and 3 from J, leaving 10 bases between them. The CDR3 sequence is 14 residues long. Germline V gene sequence: CDR1 SGHNT, CDR2 YYREEE (reference sequence). CDR3: CASSSRGDTGELFF. CDR3 DNA sequence: TGTGCCAGCAGCAGCAGGGGAGACACCGGGGAGCTGTTTTTT.

The chain links TRBV9 to TRBJ1-1; possibly TRBD1 for D (5 bases). The V end was cut by 4 bases, the J end by 0 bases, with 7 bases between. Germline V gene lookup returns CDR1 SGDLS and CDR2 YYNGEE. CDR3 size: 13 residues. CDR3 protein: CASSRQLNTEAFF. In DNA form, the CDR3 reads TGTGCCAGCAGCCGACAGTTGAACACTGAAGCTTTCTTT.

The V gene is TRBV6-6, the J gene TRBJ2-3; D is perhaps TRBD2 (6 bases). The CDR3 length is 15 residues. The germline V gene encodes CDR1 MNHNY and CDR2 SVGAGI (reference sequence). Trimming pared 5 bases from V and 1 base from J, leaving 13 bases between. CDR3 region: CASSTGTRGTDTQYF. In DNA form, the CDR3 reads TGTGCCAGCAGTACCGGGACTCGAGGCACAGATACGCAGTATTTT.

The J gene is TRBJ1-2, the V gene TRBV4-1; no firm D call. Germline lookup yields CDR1 MGHRA and CDR2 YSYEKL. Trimming removed 3 bases at V and 4 bases at J, with 12 bases between. The CDR3 spans 14 residues. The CDR3, as DNA: TGCGCCAGCAGCCAGGTATCTGGCCCCTATGGCTACACCTTC. This codes for CASSQVSGPYGYTF.